This T cell receptor (beta chain) was sequenced for a study of T cell responses to AZD1222 COVID-19 vaccine. Overall study findings and caveats: Seropositive status at baseline applied to only a handful of AZD1222 recipients. Reports say nearly half of spike-specific TCRs go after unmutated variant regions. Clonal diversity may have been underestimated in mostly white British donors. Receipt of two AZD1222 doses was followed by a rise in Spike-specific TCR breadth and depth.

Sequenced by immunoSEQ multiplex PCR; TCRdb stores in-frame clones only, minus some. The sample holds fewer than 150,000 clones, around nine tenths seen once. In the case of this clone: Antigen unknown.

The receptor was isolated from an adult who received the AZD1222 COVID-19 vaccine. Sequenced material: peripheral blood, taken 28 days after the second AZD1222 dose.

CDR3 sequence reads: CASSVGWGGNQPQHF. The CDR3 DNA reads as TGTGCCAGCAGCGTAGGGTGGGGGGGCAATCAGCCCCAGCATTTT. This rearrangement joins TRBV9 to TRBJ1-5; D might be TRBD1 (5 bases). Trimming pared 0 bases from V and 2 bases from J, leaving 9 bases between. The CDR3 has 15 amino acids. Germline CDR1 is SGDLS and CDR2 is YYNGEE.